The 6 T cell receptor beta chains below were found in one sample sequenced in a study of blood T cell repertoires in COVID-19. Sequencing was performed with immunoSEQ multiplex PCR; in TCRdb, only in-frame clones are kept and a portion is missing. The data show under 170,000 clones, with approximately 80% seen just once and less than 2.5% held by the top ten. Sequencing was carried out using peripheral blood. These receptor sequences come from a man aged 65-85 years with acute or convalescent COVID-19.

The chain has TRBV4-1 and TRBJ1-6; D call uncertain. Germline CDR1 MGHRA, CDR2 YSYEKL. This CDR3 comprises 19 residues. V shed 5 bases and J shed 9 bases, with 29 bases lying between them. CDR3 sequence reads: CASSYSGDPVLIAISPLHF. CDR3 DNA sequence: TGCGCCAGCAGCTATTCAGGTGATCCCGTTTTAATTGCAATTTCACCCCTCCACTTT.

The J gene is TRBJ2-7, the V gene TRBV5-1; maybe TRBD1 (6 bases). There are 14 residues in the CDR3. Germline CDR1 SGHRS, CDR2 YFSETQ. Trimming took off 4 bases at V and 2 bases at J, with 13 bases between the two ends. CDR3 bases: TGCGCCAGCAGCCAAGGGGGACAAGCCTACGAGCAGTACTTC. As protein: CASSQGGQAYEQYF.

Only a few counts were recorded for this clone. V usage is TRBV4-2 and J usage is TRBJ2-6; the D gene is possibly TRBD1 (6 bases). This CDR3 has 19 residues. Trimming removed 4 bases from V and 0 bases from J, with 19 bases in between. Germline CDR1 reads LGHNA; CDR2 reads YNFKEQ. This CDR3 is CASSPDSGTSYSGANVLTF. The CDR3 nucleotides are TGTGCCAGCAGCCCGGACTCCGGGACAAGTTACTCTGGGGCCAACGTCCTGACTTTC.

The CDR3 loop reads CASSTDRDPYEQYF. The DNA for the CDR3 is TGTGCCAGTAGTACCGACAGGGATCCCTACGAGCAGTACTTC. The rearrangement links TRBV19 to TRBJ2-7; 7 bases fit TRBD1. The V gene end was trimmed by 4 bases and the J gene end by 2 bases; junction bases not matched to a gene: 5. Germline-derived CDR1 and CDR2 are LNHDA and SQIVND (reference sequence). The CDR3 has 14 residues.

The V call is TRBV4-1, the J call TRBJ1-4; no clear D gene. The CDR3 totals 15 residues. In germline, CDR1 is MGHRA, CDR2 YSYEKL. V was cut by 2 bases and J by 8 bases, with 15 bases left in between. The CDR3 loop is CASSQRPSGEEKLFF. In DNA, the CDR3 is TGCGCCAGCAGCCAAAGACCGTCTGGAGAGGAAAAACTGTTTTTT.

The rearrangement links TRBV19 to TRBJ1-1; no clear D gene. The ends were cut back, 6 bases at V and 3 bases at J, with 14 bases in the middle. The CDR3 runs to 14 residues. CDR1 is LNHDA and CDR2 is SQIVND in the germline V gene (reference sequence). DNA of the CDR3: TGTGCCAGTAGCTCAGTCGCGGGTTACACTGAAGCTTTCTTT. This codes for CASSSVAGYTEAFF. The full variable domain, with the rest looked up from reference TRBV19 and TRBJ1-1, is DGGITQSPKYLFRKEGQNVTLSCEQNLNHDAMYWYRQDPGQGLRLIYYSQIVNDFQKGDIAEGYSVSREKKESFPLTVTSAQKNPTAFYLCASSSVAGYTEAFFGQGTRLTVV.